This TCR beta chain comes out of a study of T cell changes during pregnancy in multiple sclerosis (dated by TCRdb to about 2019). For the study in its entirety: The study looked at changes in the T cell repertoire across pregnancy in women with multiple sclerosis.

About this clone: This clone's antigen is unknown. Base qualities are not at hand, and no much larger clone is one base apart.

To prepare the library, the immunoSEQ multiplex PCR assay was applied. TCRdb mirrors the immuneACCESS table, restricted to in-frame sequences. Some clones are absent from its copies; in checked studies, under half trace to an unresolved V gene, and the reason for the others is unknown. The sample table contains about 100,000 clones; only one count was recorded for around 90% of them. Around 3.1% of the sample is taken by the ten largest. Specimen: peripheral blood, collected in the second trimester of pregnancy. This clonotype originated in a female donor with multiple sclerosis, enrolled in a pregnancy study.

The sequenced DNA: TGTGCCAGCAGGCCGGGACAGGGTATCGACGAGCAGTACTTC. Translated, it gives CASRPGQGIDEQYF. Recombination linked TRBV27 to TRBJ2-7, and 9 bases in between align with TRBD1. The CDR3 runs 14 residues from the cysteine to the phenylalanine. Only the CDR3 part of the read is kept: 42 bases, read in frame from the first base. V lost 6 bases and J lost 5 bases, and the count of bases not matched to a germline gene is 8. Via the germline V gene (reference sequence), CDR1 is MNHEY and CDR2 SMNVEV.